A few counts support the clone carrying this TCR beta chain. The data were obtained in a study of blood T cell repertoires in COVID-19. Across the study: Spain, Italy and the United States supplied samples that represented acute and convalescent COVID-19. In each case, the material was cDNA or gDNA derived from T cells, B-cell-depleted T cells, or PBMCs.

Authors' data handling: Amplifying reference gene primers gave estimates of nucleated cell counts. Libraries were prepared by immunoSEQ multiplex PCR; TCRdb keeps only in-frame clonotypes and omits some of them. Clone size and the V and J calls come from that table; the DNA yielded D and trimming. There are 25,000 to 30,000 clones in the sample; around 63% occur only once, and roughly 17% lies in the top ten. This CDR3 is 15 amino acids long. Trimming shortened V by 6 bases and J by 2 bases, and 15 bases separated the two germline ends. CDR1 MNHEY and CDR2 SVGEGT come from the germline V gene. This receptor was taken from a human donor in a cohort sampled during active COVID-19. The source material was peripheral blood. The chain carries TRBV6-2 or TRBV6-3 and TRBJ2-3; D is uncertain. The CDR3 DNA follows: TGTGCCAGCAGCAAACCCCCGGGTCTCACAGATACGCAGTATTTT. Translation: CASSKPPGLTDTQYF.